This TCR beta chain was sequenced for a study of cytomegalovirus exposure and HLA in healthy donors. Study background: Out of 180 million or so T cells, an earlier analysis found roughly 100 million unique TCR beta sequences in total. General observations from the study: The study recorded 150 to 200 TCR beta chains that were cytomegalovirus-associated.

Primers: 60 Vbeta forward and 13 Jbeta reverse. TCRdb's copy holds only in-frame clones and misses some; the assay was immunoSEQ multiplex PCR. The sample lists approximately 97,000 clones; over 60% were seen once. The sample holds a few counts of this clone. Its antigen is undetermined. CDR3 length equals 15 residues. Per the germline V gene, CDR1 is MNHEY and CDR2 is SVGAGI. V lost 6 bases and J lost 2, with 14 bases in between. J is TRBJ1-3 and V is TRBV6-5, with no clear D. The sequenced sample was PBMCs. The clonotype comes from a male donor in good health and CMV-seropositive. This chain's CDR3 is CASSPTGGTGNTIYF. The CDR3 DNA is TGTGCCAGCAGCCCGACTGGCGGCACTGGAAACACCATATATTTT.